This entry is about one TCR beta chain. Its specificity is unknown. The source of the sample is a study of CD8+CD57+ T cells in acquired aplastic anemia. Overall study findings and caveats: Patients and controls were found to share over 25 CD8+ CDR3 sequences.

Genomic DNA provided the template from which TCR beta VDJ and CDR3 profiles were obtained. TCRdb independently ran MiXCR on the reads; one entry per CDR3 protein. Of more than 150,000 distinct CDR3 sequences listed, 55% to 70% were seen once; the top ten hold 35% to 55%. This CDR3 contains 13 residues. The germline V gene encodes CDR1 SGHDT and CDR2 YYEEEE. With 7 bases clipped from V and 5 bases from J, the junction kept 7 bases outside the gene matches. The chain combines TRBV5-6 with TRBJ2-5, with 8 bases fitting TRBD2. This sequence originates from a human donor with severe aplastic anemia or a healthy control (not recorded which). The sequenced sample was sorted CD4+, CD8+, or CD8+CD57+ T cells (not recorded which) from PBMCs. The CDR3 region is CASEREFGETQYF. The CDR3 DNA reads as TGTGCCAGCGAGCGGGAGTTTGGGGAGACCCAGTACTTC.